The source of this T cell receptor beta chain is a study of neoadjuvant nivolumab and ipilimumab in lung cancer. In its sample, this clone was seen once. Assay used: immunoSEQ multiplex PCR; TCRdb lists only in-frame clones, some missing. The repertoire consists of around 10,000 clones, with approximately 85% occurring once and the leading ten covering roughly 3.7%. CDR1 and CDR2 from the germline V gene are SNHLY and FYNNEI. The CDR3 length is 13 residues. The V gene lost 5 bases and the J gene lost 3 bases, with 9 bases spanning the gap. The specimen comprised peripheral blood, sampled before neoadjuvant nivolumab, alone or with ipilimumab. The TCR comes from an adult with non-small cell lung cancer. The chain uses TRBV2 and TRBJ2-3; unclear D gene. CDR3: CASSLRGTDTQYF. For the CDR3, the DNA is TGTGCCAGCAGTTTGAGAGGTACAGATACGCAGTATTTT.